The 22 T cell receptor beta chains below all came from one sample that was sequenced in a study of blood T cell repertoires in COVID-19. This table comes from immunoSEQ multiplex PCR, and its TCRdb copy is limited to in-frame clones, with some not included. The table lists about 140,000 clones, about 86% of them singletons. Material for sequencing was peripheral blood. The receptors originated from a human donor in a cohort sampled during active COVID-19.

The chain recombines TRBV6-5 with TRBJ1-1, with D possibly matching TRBD1 (6 bases). The V end was cut by 6 bases, the J end by 0 bases, with 11 bases between. CDR1 is MNHEY, CDR2 SVGAGI, per germline. This CDR3 spans 14 amino acids. CDR3 DNA: TGTGCCAGCAGCCTCCGGGACATGAACACTGAAGCTTTCTTT. The encoded protein is CASSLRDMNTEAFF.

The rearrangement uses TRBV12-3 or TRBV12-4 and TRBJ1-2; 9 bases map to TRBD1. The CDR3 is 12 amino acids. After removal of 6 bases from V and 8 bases from J, the junction contained 4 bases not matched to a gene. This chain's CDR3 is CASRGQGWGYTF. DNA of the CDR3: TGTGCCAGCAGAGGACAGGGGTGGGGCTACACCTTC.

This chain joins TRBV5-1 and TRBJ1-2, with a weak D call TRBD1 (6 bases). CDR1 and CDR2 from the germline V gene are SGHRS and YFSETQ. V lost 5 bases and J 3 bases, leaving 17 bases between the germline ends. The length of the CDR3 is 15 residues. As DNA, the CDR3 is TGCGCCAGCAGTCCCCCGGGGGGCGAGGACTATGGCTACACCTTC. Its protein is CASSPPGGEDYGYTF.

The genes are TRBV6-6 and TRBJ1-2, with 9 bases matching TRBD1. The CDR3 sequence is 15 residues long. After removal of 5 bases from V and 3 bases from J, the junction contained 7 bases not matched to a gene. The germline gives CDR1 MNHNY, CDR2 SVGAGI (reference sequence). In DNA, the CDR3 is TGTGCCAGCAGTATCTCCCGGGACAGGGACTATGGCTACACCTTC. Translated, it gives CASSISRDRDYGYTF.

V is TRBV6-5 and J is TRBJ1-5; D is possibly TRBD1 (5 bases). Germline V CDR1 and CDR2: MNHEY, SVGAGI. Deletions cut 6 bases from V and 2 bases from J, with 14 bases between. The CDR3 runs to 15 residues. The CDR3 DNA reads as TGTGCCAGCAGGTCTCGGGGAGGGGGCAATCAGCCCCAGCATTTT. It encodes CASRSRGGGNQPQHF.

This clone was picked up a small number of times. J is TRBJ2-1 and V is TRBV15; TRBD1 matches at 7 bases. Germline V gene sequence: CDR1 LNHNV, CDR2 YYDKDF (reference sequence). V shed 0 bases and J 9 bases; nucleotides not matched to a gene: 8. CDR3 length: 15 residues. The CDR3 reads CATSRDPRTGSEQFF. The CDR3 DNA reads as TGTGCCACCAGCAGAGATCCCCGGACAGGTTCTGAGCAGTTCTTC.

The chain couples TRBV27 to TRBJ2-3; 8 bases fit TRBD1. V lost 4 bases and J lost 4; bases outside the gene matches: 10. The germline V gene has CDR1 MNHEY and CDR2 SMNVEV (reference sequence). The length of the CDR3 is 16 residues. In nucleotides, the CDR3 is TGTGCCAGCAGTTCTACAGGGGGGAAGGAGCCAGATACGCAGTATTTT. This gives the protein CASSSTGGKEPDTQYF.

The chain recombines TRBV28 with TRBJ1-2; a weak D match, TRBD1 (6 bases). Trimming took off 3 bases at V and 7 bases at J, with 12 bases between the two ends. Germline lookup yields CDR1 MDHEN and CDR2 SYDVKM. This CDR3 spans 13 amino acids. In nucleotides, the CDR3 is TGTGCCAGCAGTTTTGCAGGGGTCTCTGGCTACACCTTC. It encodes CASSFAGVSGYTF.

This clone was detected only once. The CDR3 region is CASSIGRNTGELFF. In DNA, the CDR3 is TGTGCCAGCAGTATCGGGAGGAACACCGGGGAGCTGTTTTTT. V and J are TRBV6-5 and TRBJ2-2; possibly TRBD2 for D (6 bases). The CDR3 sequence is 14 residues long. Trimming cost V 5 bases and J 1 base, with 8 bases left between them. Germline assignment: CDR1 MNHEY and CDR2 SVGAGI.

The chain links TRBV29-1 to TRBJ1-1, with 7 bases lining up with TRBD1. The CDR3 length is 13 residues. The V segment lost 7 bases and the J segment 5 bases; nucleotides outside the gene matches: 10. Germline loops: CDR1 SQVTM, CDR2 ANQGSEA. The DNA of the CDR3 is TGCAGCGCTCGGACAGGTGGTTATACTGAAGCTTTCTTT. Translating it yields CSARTGGYTEAFF.

The V call is TRBV10-3, the J call TRBJ2-3, with D possibly matching TRBD1 (6 bases). Trimming shortened V by 0 bases and J by 1 base, and 11 bases separated the two germline ends. Germline assignment: CDR1 ENHRY and CDR2 SYGVKD. CDR3 length equals 16 residues. The DNA for the CDR3 is TGTGCCATCAGTGAGTCGGGACACCGTGGCACAGATACGCAGTATTTT. This sequence encodes CAISESGHRGTDTQYF.

This clone showed up just a few times. The gene calls are TRBV7-9 and TRBJ1-5, with TRBD1 matching 8 bases. The CDR3 has 15 amino acids. Per germline, CDR1 SEHNR and CDR2 FQNEAQ (reference sequence). V gave up 6 bases and J gave up 1 base; unmatched junction bases: 5. Written as DNA, the CDR3 is TGTGCCAGCAGTAAACAGGGGGGAAGCAATCAGCCCCAGCATTTT. It is translated as CASSKQGGSNQPQHF.

The CDR3 bases are TGCGCCAGTCAAAAAGGGGGTGATGAGGGCAATGAGCAGTTCTTC. It yields the protein CASQKGGDEGNEQFF. The V and J genes are TRBV5-1 and TRBJ2-1, with a tentative D call TRBD1 (6 bases). Germline lookup yields CDR1 SGHRS and CDR2 YFSETQ. V dropped 8 bases and J dropped 6 bases, with 21 bases sitting between them. The CDR3 sequence is 15 residues long.

The J gene is TRBJ1-4, the V gene TRBV6-2 or TRBV6-3, with 8 bases fitting TRBD1. The V and J ends lost 6 bases and 6 bases, in that order; junction bases with no gene match: 12. This CDR3 has 16 amino acids. CDR1 is MNHEY, CDR2 SVGEGT, per germline. Written as DNA, the CDR3 is TGTGCCAGCAGCCGGAGGACAGGGCGCCAGCATGAAAAACTGTTTTTT. Its translation: CASSRRTGRQHEKLFF.

The chain has TRBV7-2 and TRBJ1-3; 8 positions match TRBD1. CDR3 size: 15 residues. CDR1 is SGHTA and CDR2 is FQGNSA in the germline V gene. The ends lost 1 base at V and 4 bases at J; junction bases unmatched: 3. The CDR3 DNA reads as TGTGCCAGCAGCTTAGAACAGGGGGTAGGAAACACCATATATTTT. It translates to CASSLEQGVGNTIYF.

V and J are TRBV18 and TRBJ1-2; D uncertain. In germline, CDR1 is KGHSH, CDR2 LQKENI. There are 13 residues in the CDR3. V was cut by 0 bases and J by 7 bases, with 9 bases left in between. The CDR3 nucleotides are TGTGCCAGCTCACCACCCTCCGGGAGTGGCTACACCTTC. Translating gives CASSPPSGSGYTF. Based on the CDR3 plus reference TRBV18 and TRBJ1-2, the full variable domain is NAGVMQNPRHLVRRRGQEARLRCSPMKGHSHVYWYRQLPEEGLKFMVYLQKENIIDESGMPKERFSAEFPKEGPSILRIQQVVRGDSAAYFCASSPPSGSGYTFGSGTRLTVV.

The rearrangement links TRBV14 to TRBJ2-2; 11 bases are a match to TRBD1. V trimming: 4 bases; J trimming: 0 bases; junction bases outside the gene matches: 7. This CDR3 spans 18 amino acids. Germline values: CDR1 SGHDN, CDR2 FVKESK. This CDR3 reads CASSPRTGGIANTGELFF. The CDR3 DNA reads as TGTGCCAGCAGCCCAAGGACAGGGGGCATAGCGAACACCGGGGAGCTGTTTTTT.

V and J are TRBV4-2 and TRBJ2-5; 9 nucleotides align to TRBD2. In germline, CDR1 is LGHNA, CDR2 YNFKEQ. V gave up 1 base and J gave up 5 bases; unmatched junction bases: 8. The CDR3 extends over 16 amino acids. The CDR3 protein is CASSQGSGGQVETQYF. In DNA form, the CDR3 reads TGTGCCAGCAGCCAAGGAAGCGGGGGGCAGGTTGAGACCCAGTACTTC.

This chain links TRBV5-1 with TRBJ2-6, with a possible D match to TRBD1 (6 bases). Trimming removed 3 bases from V and 2 bases from J, with 12 bases in between. Germline V CDR1 and CDR2: SGHRS, YFSETQ. This CDR3 spans 16 amino acids. The CDR3: CASSYGTTTGANVLTF. The DNA of the CDR3 is TGCGCCAGCAGCTACGGGACAACGACTGGGGCCAACGTCCTGACTTTC.

The chain recombines TRBV7-2 with TRBJ1-2; 7 bases align to TRBD1. The CDR3 has 16 amino acids. Per germline, CDR1 SGHTA and CDR2 FQGNSA. The trim removed 4 bases at V and 3 bases at J, leaving 11 bases unmatched. The CDR3 DNA sequence: TGTGCCAGCAGCTCCCAGGGGGGCAAAACCGACTATGGCTACACCTTC. It translates to CASSSQGGKTDYGYTF.

This clone was detected a few times. This chain links TRBV2 with TRBJ1-6, with 10 bases identical to TRBD1. J gave up 7 bases and V 11 bases, and 5 bases lay outside the gene matches. Germline values: CDR1 SNHLY, CDR2 FYNNEI. CDR3 size: 13 residues. This chain's CDR3 is CAGQGVKNSPLHF. The CDR3 DNA reads as TGTGCCGGACAGGGGGTAAAAAATTCACCCCTCCACTTT.

The chain links TRBV3-1 (or the pseudogene TRBV3-2) to TRBJ2-5; 7 bases match TRBD1. V shed 3 bases and J 5 bases; nucleotides not matched to a gene: 6. This CDR3 has 14 amino acids. Germline CDR1 and CDR2: LGHDT and YNNKEL (reference sequence). The DNA for the CDR3 is TGTGCCAGCAGCCAGTACAGGGGTGGGGAGACCCAGTACTTC. Encoded protein: CASSQYRGGETQYF.